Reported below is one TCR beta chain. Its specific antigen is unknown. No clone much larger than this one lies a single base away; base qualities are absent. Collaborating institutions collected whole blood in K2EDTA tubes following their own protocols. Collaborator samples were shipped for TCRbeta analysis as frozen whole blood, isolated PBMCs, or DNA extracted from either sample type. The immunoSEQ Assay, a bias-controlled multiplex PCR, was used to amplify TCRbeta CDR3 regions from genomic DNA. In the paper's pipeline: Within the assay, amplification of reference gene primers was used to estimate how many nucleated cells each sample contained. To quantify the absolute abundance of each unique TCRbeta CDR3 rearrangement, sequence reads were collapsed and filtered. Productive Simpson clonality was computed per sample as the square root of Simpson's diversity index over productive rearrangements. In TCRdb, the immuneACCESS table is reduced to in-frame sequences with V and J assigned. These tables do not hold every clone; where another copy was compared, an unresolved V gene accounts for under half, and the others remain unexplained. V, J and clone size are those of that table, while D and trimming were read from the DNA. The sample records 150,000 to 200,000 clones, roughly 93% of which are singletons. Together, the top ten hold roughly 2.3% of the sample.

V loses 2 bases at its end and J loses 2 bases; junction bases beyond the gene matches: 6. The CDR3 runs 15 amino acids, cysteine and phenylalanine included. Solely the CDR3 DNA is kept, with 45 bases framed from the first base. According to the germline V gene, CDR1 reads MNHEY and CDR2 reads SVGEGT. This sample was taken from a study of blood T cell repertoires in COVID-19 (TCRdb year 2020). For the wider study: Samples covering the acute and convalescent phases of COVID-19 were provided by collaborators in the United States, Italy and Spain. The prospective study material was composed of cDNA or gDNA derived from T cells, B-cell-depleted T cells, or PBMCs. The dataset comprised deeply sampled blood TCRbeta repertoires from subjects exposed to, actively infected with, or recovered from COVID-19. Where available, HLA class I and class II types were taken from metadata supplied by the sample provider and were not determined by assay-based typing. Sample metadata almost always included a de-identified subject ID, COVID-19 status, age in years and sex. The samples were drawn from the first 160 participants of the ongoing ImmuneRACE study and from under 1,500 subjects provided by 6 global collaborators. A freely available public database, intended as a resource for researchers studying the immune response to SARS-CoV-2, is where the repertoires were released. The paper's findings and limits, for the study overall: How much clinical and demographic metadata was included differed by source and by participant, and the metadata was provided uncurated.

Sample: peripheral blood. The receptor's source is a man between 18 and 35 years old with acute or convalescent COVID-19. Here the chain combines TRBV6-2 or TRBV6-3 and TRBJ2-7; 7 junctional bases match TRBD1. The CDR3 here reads CASSYNSRGTYEQYF. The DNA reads TGTGCCAGCAGTTACAATTCCAGGGGGACCTACGAGCAGTACTTC.